This TCR beta chain emerged from a study of T cell clonality in common variable immunodeficiency. Study observations and caveats: CVID subjects shared fewer TCRbeta clones than healthy controls did. In common variable immunodeficiency, TCR beta chains reportedly carried fewer deletions and N-nucleotide insertions.

No CVID subject was ill or on immunomodulatory drugs when sampled. This clone showed up many times. Its antigen is still unknown. The CDR3 extends 3 residues past the end of the read, so its final part is completed from the germline J gene. This table comes from immunoSEQ multiplex PCR, and its TCRdb copy is limited to in-frame clones, with some not included. Listed for the sample are tens of thousands of clones, none seen a single time. Germline CDR1 reads LGHNA; CDR2 reads YNFKEQ. J was trimmed by 2 bases and V by 4 bases; bases with no gene match: 12. The CDR3 is made up of 20 amino acids. Source material: peripheral blood mononuclear cells. This clonotype was obtained from a human donor with common variable immunodeficiency. The gene calls are TRBV4-2 and TRBJ2-3; 16 nucleotides match TRBD2. The CDR3 bases that were read are TGTGCCAGCAGCCTTTGGGGACTAGCGGGGGGGCTCCGATCCACAGATACG. It encodes CASSLWGLAGGLRSTDT. The whole CDR3 reads CASSLWGLAGGLRSTDTQYF.